These 16 T cell receptor beta chains originate from one sample sequenced in a study of T cells after yellow fever vaccination. From the 5' RACE reads, TCRdb called clonotypes with MiXCR, one entry per CDR3 protein. The table lists 300,000 to 400,000 distinct CDR3 sequences, 6% to 8% of them singletons. Sequenced here: PBMCs, sampled 5 days after the yellow fever booster vaccination. Receptor source: a man under 40 who received the YFV17D yellow fever vaccine.

This clonotype was observed at least ten times. The V gene is TRBV20-1, the J gene TRBJ2-1; D unclear. This CDR3 comprises 14 residues. Per germline, CDR1 DFQATT and CDR2 SNEGSKA (reference sequence). V was cut by 4 bases and J by 0 bases, with 10 bases left in between. The CDR3 reads CSATLESSYNEQFF. CDR3 nucleotide sequence: TGCAGTGCTACCCTAGAAAGCTCCTACAATGAGCAGTTCTTC.

The chain combines TRBV14 with TRBJ2-2, with D possibly TRBD1 on 6 matching bases. The CDR3 is 16 residues long. Germline CDR1 and CDR2: SGHDN and FVKESK. Trimming left V 4 bases short and J 0 bases short, with 12 bases between. In nucleotides, the CDR3 is TGTGCCAGCAGCCGATGGACAGTCGCGAACACCGGGGAGCTGTTTTTT. It codes for CASSRWTVANTGELFF.

This clonotype was detected ten times or more. The gene calls are TRBV20-1 and TRBJ2-7, with 8 bases fitting TRBD1. CDR1 and CDR2 (germline): DFQATT, SNEGSKA (reference sequence). The trim removed 3 bases at V and 3 bases at J, leaving 4 bases unmatched. The length of the CDR3 is 13 residues. The CDR3 DNA reads TGCAGTGCTAGGGACAGGGACGACTACGAGCAGTACTTC. This codes for CSARDRDDYEQYF.

This clonotype was seen many times. The chain employs TRBV20-1 and TRBJ2-5; possibly TRBD1 for D (7 bases). Germline assignment: CDR1 DFQATT and CDR2 SNEGSKA (reference sequence). This CDR3 is 12 amino acids long. V was cut by 6 bases and J by 7 bases, with 15 bases left in between. This CDR3 is CSAQYRGLTQYF. The DNA for the CDR3 is TGCAGTGCACAATACAGGGGACTGACCCAGTACTTC.

This clonotype has at least ten counts. The J gene is TRBJ2-5, the V gene TRBV29-1; D is unresolved. Trimming stripped 6 bases from V and 4 bases from J, with 15 bases between. The length of the CDR3 is 13 residues. CDR1 and CDR2 (germline): SQVTM, ANQGSEA. In nucleotides, the CDR3 is TGCAGCGTAGCACAGAGGTTAAGAGAGACCCAGTACTTC. Translating it yields CSVAQRLRETQYF.

In its sample, this clonotype was seen many times. This rearrangement joins TRBV12-3 or TRBV12-4 to TRBJ1-1; D not certain. The ends were cut back, 5 bases at V and 4 bases at J, with 11 bases in the middle. This CDR3 region has 13 residues. The CDR3 is CASSPGVPTEAFF. The CDR3 DNA reads as TGTGCCAGCAGTCCGGGCGTTCCCACTGAAGCTTTCTTT.

This clonotype was seen a few times. This chain links TRBV29-1 with TRBJ2-2; D possibly corresponds to TRBD1 (6 bases). Germline CDR1 is SQVTM and CDR2 is ANQGSEA. The length of the CDR3 is 15 residues. V lost 6 bases to trimming and J lost 5 bases, with 19 bases between them. The CDR3 loop reads CSVKLWTEGTGELFF. CDR3 in DNA: TGCAGCGTGAAACTCTGGACAGAAGGGACCGGGGAGCTGTTTTTT.

Only a few counts were recorded for this clonotype. The gene calls are TRBV7-8 and TRBJ1-2; 8 bases are shared with TRBD1. Germline CDR1 SGHVS, CDR2 FQNEAQ. The V segment lost 2 bases and the J segment 0 bases; nucleotides outside the gene matches: 2. This CDR3 comprises 15 residues. The CDR3 DNA is TGTGCCAGCAGCTTAAGGACAGGGACTAACTATGGCTACACCTTC. Its translation is CASSLRTGTNYGYTF.

This clonotype was seen at least ten times. The J gene is TRBJ2-3, the V gene TRBV27; D remains ambiguous. Trimming removed 1 base from V and 0 bases from J, with 5 bases in between. The CDR3 length is 14 residues. Germline V gene lookup returns CDR1 MNHEY and CDR2 SMNVEV (reference sequence). The CDR3: CASSLFQSTDTQYF. CDR3 nucleotide sequence: TGTGCCAGCAGTTTATTCCAGAGCACAGATACGCAGTATTTT.

In its sample, this clonotype was seen a few times. The rearrangement joins TRBV10-3 to TRBJ1-4, with TRBD1 identical over 9 bases. Germline trimming cut 4 bases from V and 5 bases from J; bases unmatched to any gene: 8. Germline-derived CDR1 and CDR2 are ENHRY and SYGVKD. This CDR3 is 16 amino acids long. The CDR3: CAISGPPGQGNEKLFF. In DNA form, the CDR3 reads TGTGCCATCAGTGGTCCCCCGGGACAGGGAAATGAAAAACTGTTTTTT.

This clonotype was found a few times. The chain is built from TRBV27 and TRBJ1-6; 7 nucleotides match TRBD1. V was pared by 8 bases and J by 9 bases, with 7 bases of the junction left unmatched. The CDR3 totals 13 residues. Germline loops: CDR1 MNHEY, CDR2 SMNVEV (reference sequence). The CDR3 nucleotides read TGTGCCAGCGGACTTCGACAGGGTTCACCCCTCCACTTT. This codes for CASGLRQGSPLHF.

V and J are TRBV5-1 and TRBJ2-3; D not certain. The CDR3 has 13 residues. Trimming left V 4 bases short and J 4 bases short, with 10 bases between. CDR1 and CDR2 (germline): SGHRS, YFSETQ. The DNA of the CDR3 is TGCGCCAGCAGCAAACAGTCGCCAGATACGCAGTATTTT. It encodes CASSKQSPDTQYF.

This clonotype was detected a few times. V and J are TRBV20-1 and TRBJ2-1; unclear D gene. V gave up 2 bases and J gave up 10 bases, with 15 bases separating them. The CDR3 runs to 13 residues. Germline CDR1 reads DFQATT; CDR2 reads SNEGSKA (reference sequence). CDR3 loop: CSARKPSLGEQFF. The CDR3 DNA reads TGCAGTGCTAGAAAGCCGAGCTTGGGGGAGCAGTTCTTC.

This clonotype was detected ten times or more. The chain carries TRBV4-3 and TRBJ2-7, with D tentatively TRBD1 or TRBD2 (5 bases each). Germline V lookup: CDR1 LGHNA, CDR2 YSLEER. The CDR3 extends over 15 amino acids. V was cut by 0 bases and J by 0 bases, with 9 bases left in between. This CDR3 reads CASSQEGTASYEQYF. The CDR3, as DNA: TGCGCCAGCAGCCAAGAGGGGACGGCCTCCTACGAGCAGTACTTC.

At least ten counts were recorded for this clonotype. The chain carries TRBV5-1 and TRBJ2-1; D ambiguous. The CDR3 consists of 14 residues. Trimming took off 0 bases at V and 5 bases at J, with 9 bases between the two ends. Germline CDR1 and CDR2: SGHRS and YFSETQ. The CDR3 spells CASSLDGYDNEQFF. As DNA, the CDR3 is TGCGCCAGCAGCTTGGATGGGTACGACAATGAGCAGTTCTTC.

This clonotype was picked up a small number of times. The CDR3 DNA reads as TGTGCCAGCAGCTTCAGGGTGGCCTACAATGAGCAGTTCTTC. It translates to CASSFRVAYNEQFF. The chain joins TRBV5-4 to TRBJ2-1; TRBD1 might be the D (5 bases). The CDR3 extends over 14 amino acids. V lost 2 bases and J 2 bases, leaving 8 bases between the germline ends. In germline, CDR1 is SGHNT, CDR2 YYREEE (reference sequence).